Listed here are 21 T cell receptor beta chains from one sample, sequenced in a study of shared T cell receptors in the human thymus. Profiled with immunoSEQ multiplex PCR; TCRdb holds only in-frame clones, not every one. The sample records 640,000 or so clones, around 87% being singletons. This sample was shared with a second study, whose subject was human thymus T cells.

The sequencing sample was made of thymocytes. Receptors were obtained from a boy under two years old with a congenital heart defect.

The chain carries TRBV13 and TRBJ2-7; no definite D call. The CDR3 spans 12 residues. From germline, CDR1 is PRHDT and CDR2 FYEKMQ (reference sequence). The V gene lost 0 bases and the J gene lost 7 bases, with 7 bases spanning the gap. The CDR3 reads CASSLGTGEQYF. The CDR3 coding sequence is TGTGCCAGCAGCTTAGGCACGGGTGAGCAGTACTTC.

The chain employs TRBV7-8 and TRBJ2-2, with 12 bases that match TRBD2. After removal of 1 base from V and 2 bases from J, the junction contained 5 bases not matched to a gene. CDR1 is SGHVS, CDR2 FQNEAQ, per germline. The CDR3 length is 18 residues. The CDR3 nucleotides read TGTGCCAGCAGCTTAGTAACTAGCGGGAGGATTAACACCGGGGAGCTGTTTTTT. It specifies CASSLVTSGRINTGELFF. Full variable domain (rest looked up from reference TRBV7-8 and TRBJ2-2): GAGVSQSPRYKVAKRGQDVALRCDPISGHVSLFWYQQALGQGPEFLTYFQNEAQLDKSGLPSDRFFAERPEGSVSTLKIQRTQQEDSAVYLCASSLVTSGRINTGELFFGEGSRLTVL.

The chain combines TRBV7-2 with TRBJ1-5; TRBD1 might be the D (6 bases). V was cut by 0 bases and J by 5 bases, with 14 bases left in between. The V gene's germline CDR1 is SGHTA and CDR2 FQGNSA. The CDR3 is 16 residues long. The CDR3 bases are TGTGCCAGCAGCTTAGCGGGGGGGCGTTTTCATCAGCCCCAGCATTTT. As protein: CASSLAGGRFHQPQHF.

CDR3 in amino acids: CASRPRTVTYNEQFF. The CDR3 coding sequence is TGTGCCAGCAGACCCCGGACAGTAACCTACAATGAGCAGTTCTTC. This chain links TRBV7-8 with TRBJ2-1, with D perhaps matching TRBD1 (6 bases). This CDR3 is built from 15 residues. V was pared by 6 bases and J by 2 bases, with 14 bases between. Germline lookup yields CDR1 SGHVS and CDR2 FQNEAQ. Filled out from reference TRBV7-8 and TRBJ2-1, the complete variable domain reads GAGVSQSPRYKVAKRGQDVALRCDPISGHVSLFWYQQALGQGPEFLTYFQNEAQLDKSGLPSDRFFAERPEGSVSTLKIQRTQQEDSAVYLCASRPRTVTYNEQFFGPGTRLTVL.

The chain couples TRBV28 to TRBJ1-2; D ambiguous. This CDR3 has 17 residues. Germline V gene data show CDR1 as MDHEN and CDR2 as SYDVKM. Trimming left V 6 bases short and J 2 bases short, with 22 bases between. The CDR3 DNA sequence: TGTGCCAGCAGCCCGTTGGGCGGGTTCAAAGTGAACTATGGCTACACCTTC. Its translation is CASSPLGGFKVNYGYTF.

The rearrangement uses TRBV6-6 and TRBJ2-1; D might be TRBD1 (6 bases). Deletions cut 7 bases from V and 0 bases from J, with 13 bases between. Germline V CDR1 and CDR2: MNHNY, SVGAGI (reference sequence). This CDR3 spans 15 amino acids. CDR3 DNA: TGTGCCAGCAACGCACAGGGTAACTCCTACAATGAGCAGTTCTTC. Translating gives CASNAQGNSYNEQFF.

The chain couples TRBV29-1 to TRBJ2-7, with a possible D match to TRBD2 (7 bases). CDR3 length: 16 amino acids. V lost 1 base and J lost 2, with 18 bases in between. The V gene's germline CDR1 is SQVTM and CDR2 ANQGSEA. The CDR3 sequence: CSVEGRGATGPYEQYF. The DNA for the CDR3 is TGCAGCGTTGAAGGACGGGGGGCGACAGGCCCCTACGAGCAGTACTTC.

Turning to this clone: Distinct nucleotide sequences in the sample also encode this CDR3. The chain recombines TRBV4-3 with TRBJ2-7; a possible D gene is TRBD1 (6 bases). Per germline, CDR1 LGHNA and CDR2 YSLEER. This CDR3 has 13 residues. Trimming left V 0 bases short and J 3 bases short, with 6 bases between. CDR3 amino acids: CASSQEDSYEQYF. CDR3 nucleotide sequence: TGCGCCAGCAGCCAAGAGGACAGCTACGAGCAGTACTTC.

The chain combines TRBV7-9 with TRBJ1-1, with 8 bases that match TRBD1. CDR1 and CDR2 (germline): SEHNR, FQNEAQ (reference sequence). V gave up 5 bases and J gave up 3 bases; unmatched junction bases: 11. The CDR3 length is 16 residues. In DNA form, the CDR3 reads TGTGCCAGCAGCCCAAGGACAGGGAAGGGGGACACTGAAGCTTTCTTT. The encoded protein is CASSPRTGKGDTEAFF.

The chain uses TRBV15 and TRBJ2-1, with D maybe TRBD1 (5 bases). The CDR3 covers 15 residues. Germline CDR1 is LNHNV and CDR2 is YYDKDF (reference sequence). Trimming took 5 bases from V and 4 from J, leaving 15 bases between them. The CDR3 DNA reads as TGTGCCACCAGCCTGCCCCGTGACAGTTACAATGAGCAGTTCTTC. Encoded protein: CATSLPRDSYNEQFF.

The rearrangement uses TRBV4-3 and TRBJ1-5; TRBD1 might be the D (5 bases). The V gene lost 0 bases and the J gene lost 0 bases, with 12 bases spanning the gap. Germline V gene lookup returns CDR1 LGHNA and CDR2 YSLEER. CDR3 size: 17 residues. CDR3 DNA: TGCGCCAGCAGCCAAGAGGTCTGGGGGGGTAGCAATCAGCCCCAGCATTTT. This gives the protein CASSQEVWGGSNQPQHF.

The chain is built from TRBV7-8 and TRBJ2-2, with 11 bases aligning to TRBD1. The CDR3 runs to 17 residues. Germline trimming cut 3 bases from V and 6 bases from J; bases unmatched to any gene: 9. Germline CDR1 reads SGHVS; CDR2 reads FQNEAQ. The CDR3 DNA is TGTGCCAGCAGCTTCCCAAATGGGACAGGGGGTTCCGGGGAGCTGTTTTTT. This encodes CASSFPNGTGGSGELFF.

V gene TRBV6-5 combines with J gene TRBJ1-5; D is possibly TRBD1 (6 bases). CDR1 and CDR2 (germline): MNHEY, SVGAGI. V lost 0 bases, J lost 7 bases, and 13 bases lay in between. This CDR3 is 15 amino acids long. CDR3 in DNA: TGTGCCAGCAGTTACTCGATGGGACAAATCCAGCCCCAGCATTTT. It specifies CASSYSMGQIQPQHF.

The chain couples TRBV28 to TRBJ1-4, with 8 bases identical to TRBD1. V shed 4 bases and J 3 bases; nucleotides not matched to a gene: 4. Looked up from germline, CDR1 is MDHEN and CDR2 is SYDVKM. This CDR3 region has 15 residues. The CDR3 protein is CASSCAQGANEKLFF. The CDR3, as DNA: TGTGCCAGCAGTTGCGCACAGGGGGCTAATGAAAAACTGTTTTTT.

The gene calls are TRBV9 and TRBJ1-4; 8 bases map to TRBD1. CDR1 is SGDLS, CDR2 YYNGEE, per germline. CDR3 length: 19 residues. V was clipped by 0 bases and J by 6 bases; unmatched bases: 16. The CDR3 is CASSVAGETGASRHEKLFF. CDR3 nucleotides: TGTGCCAGCAGCGTAGCAGGGGAGACAGGGGCCTCGCGTCATGAAAAACTGTTTTTT.

This clone was seen only a few times. The rearrangement joins TRBV7-2 to TRBJ2-1, with 14 bases matching TRBD2. The CDR3 extends over 17 amino acids. The J segment lost 7 bases and the V segment lost 5 bases, leaving 10 bases of the junction unmatched. Per the germline V gene, CDR1 is SGHTA and CDR2 is FQGNSA. The chain's CDR3 is CASSQPKWTSGGNEQFF. In DNA form, the CDR3 reads TGTGCCAGCAGCCAGCCAAAGTGGACTAGCGGGGGGAATGAGCAGTTCTTC.

This clone was detected a few times. V gene TRBV4-3 combines with J gene TRBJ2-3, with 11 bases aligning to TRBD2. J gave up 0 bases and V 3 bases, and 17 bases lay outside the gene matches. Germline-derived CDR1 and CDR2 are LGHNA and YSLEER. The CDR3 is 21 residues long. The CDR3 DNA reads as TGCGCCAGCAGCCAGGCGTCCGGGACTAGCGGAGCCTACCCTAGCACAGATACGCAGTATTTT. Amino acid sequence: CASSQASGTSGAYPSTDTQYF.

V is TRBV27 and J is TRBJ1-1; 8 bases line up with TRBD1. CDR1 is MNHEY and CDR2 is SMNVEV in the germline V gene (reference sequence). CDR3 length: 18 amino acids. The V gene end was trimmed by 3 bases and the J gene end by 3 bases; junction bases not matched to a gene: 15. In nucleotides, the CDR3 is TGTGCCAGCAGTTTGGGAGGACAGGGATCAGGGTGGGACACTGAAGCTTTCTTT. Its translation is CASSLGGQGSGWDTEAFF.

The chain recombines TRBV5-1 with TRBJ1-2; 8 nucleotides agree with TRBD1. Germline V lookup: CDR1 SGHRS, CDR2 YFSETQ. V lost 0 bases, J lost 7 bases, and 5 bases stayed unmatched. The CDR3 runs 14 residues. This chain's CDR3 is CASSLVQGAGGYTF. The CDR3 nucleotides read TGCGCCAGCAGCTTGGTTCAGGGGGCAGGTGGCTACACCTTC.

The chain employs TRBV6-5 and TRBJ2-1, with D uncertain. Germline V gives CDR1 MNHEY, CDR2 SVGAGI. Trimming pared 4 bases from V and 8 bases from J, leaving 12 bases between. The CDR3 consists of 13 residues. The CDR3 DNA sequence: TGTGCCAGCAGTTCTCCCCCGGTCGATGAGCAGTTCTTC. Its protein is CASSSPPVDEQFF.

The V and J genes are TRBV27 and TRBJ2-7; 9 nucleotides agree with TRBD2. The germline V gene encodes CDR1 MNHEY and CDR2 SMNVEV (reference sequence). Germline trimming cut 2 bases from V and 2 bases from J; bases unmatched to any gene: 4. This CDR3 is built from 15 residues. The CDR3: CASSLRASGAYEQYF. CDR3 coding DNA: TGTGCCAGCAGTTTAAGGGCTAGCGGGGCCTACGAGCAGTACTTC.